Sequencing of this T cell receptor beta chain was carried out in a study of T cell changes during pregnancy in multiple sclerosis (dated by TCRdb to about 2019). With respect to the entire study: Changes in the T cell repertoire over the course of pregnancy were examined in this study in women with multiple sclerosis.

V loses 1 base, J loses 6 bases, and the germline ends lie 6 bases apart. As encoded in the germline V gene (reference sequence), CDR1 is MNHEY while CDR2 is SMNVEV. Its CDR3 holds 12 amino acids, cysteine through phenylalanine. Only the CDR3 part of the read is kept: 36 bases, read in frame from the first base. This clone was recorded only once. Its antigen is currently not known. Qualities for individual bases were not recorded, and no much larger clone is one base off. The library was generated by the immunoSEQ multiplex PCR assay. TCRdb limited this immuneACCESS table to in-frame rearrangements with V and J called. A share of clones is missing; checked studies link under half to unresolved V genes, and the rest is unexplained. The sample table contains fewer than 75,000 clones; only one count was recorded for approximately 90% of them. The ten top clones hold roughly 3.5% of the sample.

The TCR comes from a female donor in good health, enrolled as a control in a pregnancy study. Sequenced material: peripheral blood, taken after pregnancy. Recombination linked TRBV27 to TRBJ1-2, with no D gene named confidently. The CDR3 protein is CASSLYRDGYTF. The bases read TGTGCCAGCAGTTTATACCGGGATGGCTACACCTTC.